One sample yielded the 28 T cell receptor beta chains listed below, sequenced in a study of cytomegalovirus exposure and HLA in healthy donors. Data came from immunoSEQ multiplex PCR; TCRdb stores just in-frame clones and leaves some out. The sample carries 150,000 to 200,000 clones, less than 85% recorded once. Source material: PBMCs. The receptors shown here come from a man aged 18 to 30 in good health and CMV-seropositive.

This clone has a handful of counts. The chain has TRBV11-2 and TRBJ1-6, with TRBD1 matching 9 bases. Germline CDR1 is SGHAT and CDR2 is FQNNGV. The CDR3 length is 14 residues. Unmatched junction bases numbered 6, after V lost 6 bases and J lost 9 bases. The CDR3 DNA is TGTGCCAGCAGGGAGGGACAGGGTTTTTCACCCCTCCACTTT. Encoded protein: CASREGQGFSPLHF.

This clone is a singleton in its sample. CDR3 sequence (DNA): TGTGCCAGCAGATTTGACAGGGGTAGTTTCAATGAGCAGTTCTTC. This sequence encodes CASRFDRGSFNEQFF. The chain has TRBV7-2 and TRBJ2-1, with 8 bases aligning to TRBD1. This CDR3 has 15 residues. Germline V CDR1 and CDR2: SGHTA, FQGNSA. V trimming: 6 bases; J trimming: 6 bases; junction bases outside the gene matches: 10.

This clone was recorded once. The rearrangement links TRBV30 to TRBJ2-1, with a weak D call TRBD2 (5 bases). Germline lookup yields CDR1 GTSNPN and CDR2 SVGIG (reference sequence). The CDR3 spans 16 residues. Trimming removed 2 bases from V and 6 bases from J, with 20 bases in between. The CDR3 DNA follows: TGTGCCTGGAGTTTGCCCTTACCCGTCGGAGGCAATGAGCAGTTCTTC. Protein sequence: CAWSLPLPVGGNEQFF.

The table lists this clone with a few counts. V and J are TRBV6-5 and TRBJ1-4, with D perhaps matching TRBD1 (5 bases). The CDR3 runs to 12 residues. V dropped 5 bases and J dropped 8 bases, with 9 bases sitting between them. The germline gives CDR1 MNHEY, CDR2 SVGAGI. The CDR3 here is CASSQAGEKLFF. CDR3 sequence (DNA): TGTGCCAGCAGTCAGGCAGGGGAAAAACTGTTTTTT.

The V and J genes are TRBV28 and TRBJ1-5; no reliable D call. The CDR3 is 15 amino acids. With 3 bases removed from V and 2 bases from J, the gap between germline ends came to 11 bases. The germline CDR1 and CDR2 sequences are MDHEN and SYDVKM. DNA for the CDR3: TGTGCCAGCAGTTTTAGAGGGATGGGCAATCAGCCCCAGCATTTT. Amino acid sequence: CASSFRGMGNQPQHF.

Only one count was recorded for this clone. The V and J genes are TRBV5-6 and TRBJ2-2; D gene ambiguous. CDR1 SGHDT and CDR2 YYEEEE come from the germline V gene. Deletions cut 4 bases from V and 7 bases from J, with 14 bases between. CDR3 length: 14 residues. The CDR3 is CASSLGRVNGELFF. CDR3 nucleotides: TGTGCCAGCAGCCTCGGCCGGGTTAACGGGGAGCTGTTTTTT.

This clone was seen only once. The chain employs TRBV2 and TRBJ2-2; 8 bases map to TRBD2. This CDR3 region has 14 residues. Losses at the gene ends were 6 bases for V and 6 bases for J; bases not matched to a gene: 6. CDR1 is SNHLY and CDR2 is FYNNEI in the germline V gene. CDR3 protein: CASRGTSGSGELFF. CDR3 sequence (DNA): TGTGCCAGCAGAGGGACTAGTGGTTCCGGGGAGCTGTTTTTT.

The chain joins TRBV19 to TRBJ1-1; TRBD1 might be the D (6 bases). Germline lookup yields CDR1 LNHDA and CDR2 SQIVND (reference sequence). There are 15 residues in the CDR3. Trimming stripped 6 bases from V and 0 bases from J, with 14 bases between. The CDR3 protein is CASSPWGGLNTEAFF. The CDR3 DNA follows: TGTGCCAGTAGCCCATGGGGGGGCCTGAACACTGAAGCTTTCTTT.

The chain couples TRBV6-5 to TRBJ1-5; 7 nucleotides agree with TRBD1. The V gene's germline CDR1 is MNHEY and CDR2 SVGAGI. The CDR3 covers 13 residues. The V gene end was trimmed by 4 bases and the J gene end by 7 bases; junction bases not matched to a gene: 4. CDR3 in DNA: TGTGCCAGCAGTTCACAACAGGGGCAGCCCCAGCATTTT. It codes for CASSSQQGQPQHF.

The chain has TRBV4-1 and TRBJ1-2, with 9 bases identical to TRBD1. CDR1 and CDR2 from the germline V gene are MGHRA and YSYEKL. This CDR3 comprises 14 residues. V shed 0 bases, J shed 6 bases, and the junction held 2 bases outside the gene matches. For the CDR3, the DNA is TGCGCCAGCAGCCAAGATCGGACAGGGGATGGCTACACCTTC. Translating it yields CASSQDRTGDGYTF.

The V and J genes are TRBV28 and TRBJ1-1, with D perhaps TRBD1 (6 bases). The CDR3 consists of 15 residues. The ends were cut back, 4 bases at V and 9 bases at J, with 21 bases in the middle. Germline V gene lookup returns CDR1 MDHEN and CDR2 SYDVKM. For the CDR3, the DNA is TGTGCCAGCAGTTCCTTTGACCGGGACATCCCGCAAGCTTTCTTT. Translated, it gives CASSSFDRDIPQAFF.

The chain carries TRBV6-1 and TRBJ1-1, with D possibly TRBD1 on 6 matching bases. Germline V lookup: CDR1 MNHNS, CDR2 SASEGT. V lost 2 bases to trimming and J lost 3 bases, with 7 bases between them. The CDR3 consists of 13 residues. The CDR3 DNA is TGTGCCAGCAGTGAACACAGGGACACTGAAGCTTTCTTT. It specifies CASSEHRDTEAFF.

The chain uses TRBV5-4 and TRBJ1-2; 7 nucleotides line up with TRBD1. From germline, CDR1 is SGHNT and CDR2 YYREEE (reference sequence). The CDR3 extends over 13 amino acids. Losses at the gene ends were 0 bases for V and 5 bases for J; bases not matched to a gene: 1. The DNA of the CDR3 is TGTGCCAGCAGCTTGGTGGGACAGTATGGCTACACCTTC. Translation gives CASSLVGQYGYTF. The full variable domain, completed using reference TRBV5-4 and TRBJ1-2, is ETGVTQSPTHLIKTRGQQVTLRCSSQSGHNTVSWYQQALGQGPQFIFQYYREEENGRGNFPPRFSGLQFPNYSSELNVNALELDDSALYLCASSLVGQYGYTFGSGTRLTVV.

V gene TRBV29-1 combines with J gene TRBJ2-2; 9 nucleotides match TRBD1. The germline gives CDR1 SQVTM, CDR2 ANQGSEA. This CDR3 contains 16 residues. The junction had 11 bases not matched to a gene; V was cut back by 6 bases and J by 3 bases. The CDR3 reads CSVLERDRAYTGELFF. The CDR3 DNA sequence: TGCAGCGTCCTAGAACGGGACAGGGCATACACCGGGGAGCTGTTTTTT.

The chain combines TRBV30 with TRBJ2-1, with TRBD2 matching 7 bases. Trimming cost V 2 bases and J 12 bases; bases outside gene matches: 7. The CDR3 runs 12 residues. Germline lookup yields CDR1 GTSNPN and CDR2 SVGIG (reference sequence). The CDR3 reads CAWSQGTGGQFF. The CDR3 DNA reads as TGTGCCTGGAGTCAAGGAACGGGGGGGCAGTTCTTC.

This clone was recorded a few times. The chain joins TRBV28 to TRBJ2-7; 7 bases fit TRBD1. The germline CDR1 and CDR2 sequences are MDHEN and SYDVKM. This CDR3 comprises 13 residues. V was clipped by 5 bases and J by 3 bases; unmatched bases: 4. CDR3: CASSPRTGYEQYF. The CDR3 nucleotides read TGTGCCAGCAGTCCACGGACAGGCTACGAGCAGTACTTC.

This chain uses TRBV27 with TRBJ1-5; 8 bases line up with TRBD1. Germline trimming cut 4 bases from V and 2 bases from J; bases unmatched to any gene: 4. Germline CDR1 MNHEY, CDR2 SMNVEV (reference sequence). The CDR3 totals 15 residues. CDR3 bases: TGTGCCAGCAGTTGGCGACAGGGGCGCAATCAGCCCCAGCATTTT. Translation gives CASSWRQGRNQPQHF.

The chain couples TRBV9 to TRBJ2-2, with 9 bases fitting TRBD1. The ends lost 4 bases at V and 8 bases at J; junction bases unmatched: 9. Germline V CDR1 and CDR2: SGDLS, YYNGEE. The CDR3 has 15 residues. This CDR3 reads CASSTLGTGSGELFF. The CDR3 nucleotides read TGTGCCAGCAGCACGCTAGGGACAGGGTCGGGGGAGCTGTTTTTT. The full variable domain, its missing parts supplied by reference TRBV9 and TRBJ2-2, is DSGVTQTPKHLITATGQRVTLRCSPRSGDLSVYWYQQSLDQGLQFLIQYYNGEERAKGNILERFSAQQFPDLHSELNLSSLELGDSALYFCASSTLGTGSGELFFGEGSRLTVL.

J is TRBJ2-3 and V is TRBV19, with D possibly TRBD2 on 6 matching bases. V was clipped by 5 bases and J by 5 bases, with 20 bases between them. There are 16 residues in the CDR3. The V gene's germline CDR1 is LNHDA and CDR2 SQIVND (reference sequence). The CDR3 is CASSPGRSSGGDTQYF. CDR3 bases: TGTGCCAGTAGTCCGGGACGTTCCTCCGGGGGAGATACGCAGTATTTT.

The rearrangement links TRBV7-9 to TRBJ2-3; the D is unclear. CDR3 length: 15 residues. V was shortened by 1 base and J by 3 bases, with 11 bases between the two germline ends. Germline assignment: CDR1 SEHNR and CDR2 FQNEAQ (reference sequence). The CDR3 DNA sequence: TGTGCCAGCAGCTTAGGATCGGTCGTGACAGATACGCAGTATTTT. It encodes CASSLGSVVTDTQYF.

Only one count was recorded for this clone. The genes are TRBV12-5 and TRBJ2-1, with TRBD2 as a possible D gene (7 bases). CDR3 size: 17 residues. Trimming pared 0 bases from V and 10 bases from J, leaving 22 bases between. CDR1 and CDR2 (germline): LGHNT, FRNRAP. The CDR3 here is CASGLVQGGFGGTEQFF. The CDR3 region has the DNA TGTGCTAGTGGTTTGGTACAGGGAGGGTTCGGGGGTACGGAGCAGTTCTTC.

The rearrangement uses TRBV18 and TRBJ2-5; a weak D match, TRBD2 (6 bases). Germline assignment: CDR1 KGHSH and CDR2 LQKENI. The V gene lost 3 bases and the J gene lost 6 bases, with 14 bases spanning the gap. CDR3 size: 14 residues. For the CDR3, the DNA is TGTGCCAGCTCACCGGGGCGGGATCGGCAGACCCAGTACTTC. Translating it yields CASSPGRDRQTQYF.

The chain has TRBV7-8 and TRBJ2-1; perhaps TRBD2 as D (7 bases). The germline V gene encodes CDR1 SGHVS and CDR2 FQNEAQ. V dropped 5 bases and J dropped 3 bases, with 11 bases sitting between them. The CDR3 totals 14 residues. The CDR3 loop is CASSKGGVYNEQFF. The CDR3, as DNA: TGTGCCAGCAGCAAAGGGGGGGTCTACAATGAGCAGTTCTTC.

This chain joins TRBV10-1 and TRBJ2-2; 9 bases fit TRBD1. CDR3 length: 14 residues. Trimming cost V 5 bases and J 7 bases; bases outside gene matches: 5. Germline CDR1 reads WNHNN; CDR2 reads SYGVQD (reference sequence). The DNA for the CDR3 is TGCGCCAGCAGTCCGGGACAGGGAAGCGGGGAGCTGTTTTTT. As protein: CASSPGQGSGELFF.

This chain joins TRBV11-3 and TRBJ2-2; D remains ambiguous. The CDR3 is 13 amino acids. Between the trimmed V and J ends, which lost 5 bases and 0 bases, there was a span of 4 bases. Germline assignment: CDR1 SGHNT and CDR2 YENEEA. CDR3 in amino acids: CASSPTNTGELFF. The CDR3 coding sequence is TGTGCCAGCAGCCCTACGAACACCGGGGAGCTGTTTTTT.

J is TRBJ2-1 and V is TRBV11-2; 7 positions match TRBD1. Per germline, CDR1 SGHAT and CDR2 FQNNGV. Unmatched junction bases numbered 3, after V lost 1 base and J lost 0 bases. The CDR3 totals 16 residues. As DNA, the CDR3 is TGTGCCAGCAGCTTAGCGGACAGGATCTCCTACAATGAGCAGTTCTTC. This translates into CASSLADRISYNEQFF.

The genes are TRBV9 and TRBJ1-2; D is uncertain. The CDR3 extends over 14 amino acids. Per germline, CDR1 SGDLS and CDR2 YYNGEE. The V and J ends lost 3 bases and 8 bases respectively, with 17 bases between them. The CDR3 sequence: CASSAPDSRRGYTF. In DNA, the CDR3 is TGTGCCAGCAGCGCCCCCGACTCCCGTCGAGGCTACACCTTC.

J is TRBJ1-1 and V is TRBV14; D ambiguous. The V end was cut by 4 bases, the J end by 1 base, with 7 bases between. The CDR3 has 13 amino acids. CDR1 and CDR2 (germline): SGHDN, FVKESK. The CDR3 nucleotides are TGTGCCAGCAGCCCACTATGGAACACTGAAGCTTTCTTT. Protein product: CASSPLWNTEAFF. The full variable domain, with the rest looked up from reference TRBV14 and TRBJ1-1, is EAGVTQFPSHSVIEKGQTVTLRCDPISGHDNLYWYRRVMGKEIKFLLHFVKESKQDESGMPNNRFLAERTGGTYSTLKVQPAELEDSGVYFCASSPLWNTEAFFGQGTRLTVV.